These 10 T cell receptor beta chains were sequenced from one sample in a study of CD8+ T cells in alopecia areata. Isolated RNA was reverse transcribed into cDNA used as the sequencing template. Produced via immunoSEQ multiplex PCR; TCRdb's table is partial and in-frame only. The profile shows about 200,000 clones, 64% of them singletons. Treatment denoted: oral pan-JAK inhibitor, 5-10 mg twice daily. Sequenced material: CD4+ T cells sorted from blood, taken at week 4, from a patient treated with tofacitinib. The receptor source for this set is a human donor with alopecia areata.

This chain links TRBV13 with TRBJ1-1; D not resolved. Trimming stripped 5 bases from V and 1 base from J, with 11 bases between. CDR3 length: 14 amino acids. Per germline, CDR1 PRHDT and CDR2 FYEKMQ (reference sequence). DNA of the CDR3: TGTGCCAGCAGCCTTCGCGGCCGGAACACTGAAGCTTTCTTT. Protein: CASSLRGRNTEAFF.

The chain joins TRBV30 to TRBJ2-4; maybe TRBD1 (5 bases). CDR3 length: 13 residues. CDR1 and CDR2 from the germline V gene are GTSNPN and SVGIG (reference sequence). V gave up 7 bases and J gave up 0 bases, with 10 bases separating them. The CDR3 region has the DNA TGTGCCTTTAGGGGCCTAGCCAAAAACATTCAGTACTTC. The encoded protein is CAFRGLAKNIQYF.

V gene TRBV19 combines with J gene TRBJ1-6; D is perhaps TRBD1 (5 bases). This CDR3 is built from 14 residues. Trimming pared 3 bases from V and 7 bases from J, leaving 10 bases between. CDR1 and CDR2 (germline): LNHDA, SQIVND (reference sequence). The CDR3 spells CASSMGTANSPLHF. The CDR3 coding sequence is TGTGCCAGTAGTATGGGGACGGCCAATTCACCCCTCCACTTT.

This clone has just a few counts. The chain recombines TRBV7-9 with TRBJ1-1; D is unresolved. Germline values: CDR1 SEHNR, CDR2 FQNEAQ (reference sequence). CDR3 length: 15 amino acids. Trimming shortened V by 4 bases and J by 3 bases, and 15 bases separated the two germline ends. CDR3 region: CASSSALGRDTEAFF. The CDR3 bases are TGTGCCAGCAGCTCTGCCCTGGGCAGAGACACTGAAGCTTTCTTT. The whole variable domain, remainder taken from reference TRBV7-9 and TRBJ1-1, is DTGVSQNPRHKITKRGQNVTFRCDPISEHNRLYWYRQTLGQGPEFLTYFQNEAQLEKSRLLSDRFSAERPKGSFSTLEIQRTEQGDSAMYLCASSSALGRDTEAFFGQGTRLTVV.

This clone showed up just a few times. The chain uses TRBV5-1 and TRBJ2-5, with a possible D match to TRBD1 (5 bases). V lost 3 bases and J lost 2, with 14 bases in between. CDR3 length equals 15 residues. The germline V gene has CDR1 SGHRS and CDR2 YFSETQ. The CDR3 protein is CASSSGAAAQETQYF. For the CDR3, the DNA is TGCGCCAGCAGCTCTGGGGCGGCAGCTCAAGAGACCCAGTACTTC.

The chain carries TRBV5-1 and TRBJ2-7; the match to TRBD1 covers 11 bases. Losses at the gene ends were 4 bases for V and 2 bases for J; bases not matched to a gene: 5. Germline CDR1 and CDR2: SGHRS and YFSETQ. The CDR3 is 15 amino acids. The CDR3 sequence: CASSVGQGGPYEQYF. The CDR3 coding sequence is TGCGCCAGCAGCGTGGGACAGGGGGGACCCTACGAGCAGTACTTC.

This clone was detected only once. V usage is TRBV4-1 and J usage is TRBJ2-7; maybe TRBD2 (5 bases). This CDR3 comprises 11 residues. Germline loops: CDR1 MGHRA, CDR2 YSYEKL. The germline V and J ends were trimmed by 5 bases and 5 bases, with 7 bases remaining between them. The CDR3 reads CASSDGDEQYF. DNA for the CDR3: TGCGCCAGCAGCGACGGGGACGAGCAGTACTTC.

This clone was counted many times. CDR3 in DNA: TGTGCCAGCAGTTCCCCAGAGACAGGGTTGGGAAAACTGTTTTTT. It encodes CASSSPETGLGKLFF. The genes are TRBV6-6 and TRBJ1-4; 7 nucleotides line up with TRBD1. V was clipped by 4 bases and J by 10 bases; unmatched bases: 12. The CDR3 covers 15 residues. The germline CDR1 and CDR2 sequences are MNHNY and SVGAGI (reference sequence).

CDR3 residues: CASSKGLAGGQETQYF. CDR3 bases: TGTGCCAGCAGCAAGGGACTAGCGGGGGGCCAAGAGACCCAGTACTTC. This rearrangement joins TRBV7-2 to TRBJ2-5; 15 bases are a match to TRBD2. Germline lookup yields CDR1 SGHTA and CDR2 FQGNSA. This CDR3 is built from 16 residues. Trimming cost V 5 bases and J 1 base; bases outside gene matches: 2.

The V gene is TRBV27, the J gene TRBJ2-6; D is undetermined. Between the trimmed V and J ends, which lost 6 bases and 0 bases, there was a span of 12 bases. Germline V gene lookup returns CDR1 MNHEY and CDR2 SMNVEV (reference sequence). This CDR3 has 16 amino acids. The CDR3 DNA is TGTGCCAGCAGCACCAGTGAGAGCTCTGGGGCCAACGTCCTGACTTTC. Protein sequence: CASSTSESSGANVLTF.